This T cell receptor beta chain comes out of a study of T cell repertoires in cytomegalovirus infection. About the research overall: As its CMV epitopes, the study selected recently identified HLA-C-restricted and well-studied HLA-B-restricted targets. It was the public TCR beta signatures that indicated both CMV infection and matching HLA type.

Study-wide results and limits: Across the ex vivo response, the dominant clonotypes were HLA-C-restricted CMV-specific TCR beta clonotypes.

Turning to this clonotype: Its cognate antigen is unknown.

TCRdb ran MiXCR on the reads and lists one entry per CDR3 protein. The sample lists 400,000 to 600,000 distinct CDR3 sequences, more than 40% seen once, with approximately 40% in the top ten. Germline CDR1 MNHNS, CDR2 SASEGT. This CDR3 comprises 16 residues. Between the trimmed V and J ends, which lost 5 bases and 3 bases, there was a span of 14 bases. The specimen was cultured PBMCs, collected from culture after CMV antigen stimulation. This sequence was found in a human donor in good health (CMV status not recorded). Some clones in this sample may be carry-over from other donors' samples. The chain recombines TRBV6-1 with TRBJ1-6; D may be TRBD1 (5 bases). CDR3 sequence reads: CASSLETAIYNSPLHF. The CDR3 nucleotides are TGTGCCAGCAGTCTTGAGACAGCCATCTATAATTCACCCCTCCACTTT.